This T cell receptor beta chain was observed in a study of Ad26.COV2.S vaccination and SARS-CoV-2 variants (dated by TCRdb to 2020 to 2022). Notes on the research overall: Vaccine-arm donors were drawn from COV1001, a multicentre, randomized, double-blind, placebo-controlled phase I-IIa trial of Ad26.COV2.S in healthy adults. TCRbeta repertoire sequencing served as the tool for gauging how specific and how broad the SARS-CoV-2-reactive T cell receptors were following Ad26.COV2.S vaccination. Ad26.COV2.S was given intramuscularly at 5x10^10 or 1x10^11 viral particles, as a single shot or as two shots 56 days apart. The TCR-sequenced set comprised about 32 samples: around 20 Ad26.COV2.S vaccine recipients, 5 placebo recipients and 8 SARS-CoV-2 convalescent individuals. Trial participants were randomized into five groups of five: low-dose or high-dose Ad26.COV2.S given once or twice, or placebo on both occasions. Investigators remained blinded to trial group allocation during experiments and outcome assessment.

The label giving this sample's treatment or condition can be read as: over 15 received Ad26.COV2.S at low or high dose, single or two shots; about 5 received placebo; per-sample allocation not given. For vaccine and placebo recipients, the sequenced repertoires came from samples collected on day 63 after the first injection. In Cohort 1b, roughly 25 adults aged 18-55 years were enrolled at a single site in Boston, USA, between 29 July and 7 August 2020. Ad26.COV2.S was a replication-incompetent adenovirus type 26 vector that expressed a prefusion-stabilized SARS-CoV-2 spike protein derived from the original Wuhan strain. General findings and caveats noted by the study authors: The study lacked the statistical power to compare responses across vaccine doses or regimens. After vaccination, spike-specific CD8+ and CD4+ T cell responses were reported to show substantial breadth. Non-spike TCR breadth was comparable between vaccine and placebo recipients, consistent with the vaccine containing only spike. Spike-specific TCR breadth was higher in Ad26.COV2.S recipients than in placebo recipients (P = 0.0014). The authors noted that total T cell responses may have been underestimated by the TCR breadth and depth analyses.

Worth noting for this clone: No cognate antigen has been identified for it. No much larger clone exists at a distance of one base, and base qualities are not known.

The immunoSEQ Assay was the method used to sequence TCRbeta CDR3 regions. After extraction, genomic DNA underwent amplification by bias-controlled multiplex PCR, followed by high-throughput sequencing. Turning to the authors' computational methods: Collapsing and filtering of sequences were performed to quantify the absolute abundance of each unique TCRbeta CDR3 region. Usable DNA was measured by amplifying reference genes present in all nucleated cells, and TCRbeta template counts were normalized to that usable DNA to estimate T cell fraction. Repertoire TCRs were annotated as SARS-CoV-2-specific when V gene, CDR3 amino acid sequence and J gene were exactly matched to a known reactive TCR set. The reference SARS-CoV-2 TCR set was derived from MIRA and filtered for enrichment in COVID-19-positive ImmuneCODE repertoires, a step that removed public or cross-reactive TCRs. Based on the MIRA antigens, annotated TCRs were further analysed at the level of specific ORF or position within ORF. Breadth was defined as the number of annotated unique rearrangements divided by the total number of unique productive rearrangements, and depth was defined as the summed frequency of the annotated unique rearrangements. Group comparisons of TCR breadth used two-sided Wilcoxon rank-sum tests. What TCRdb holds here is the immuneACCESS table cut down to in-frame rearrangements. Part of the clones is not present; checked against another copy, under half of the missing clones reflect an unresolved V gene, and the others are unexplained. V and J calls and clone size follow that table, whereas D and trimming were derived from the DNA. In all, the sample holds about 400,000 clones, and 88% of those were seen once. Together, the top ten hold around 3.6% of the sample.

From the cysteine up to the phenylalanine, the CDR3 has a length of 15 residues. CDR3 DNA only is kept here, 45 bases in frame from base 1. The germline V gene provides CDR1 LGHNT and CDR2 FRNRAP. The trim is 7 bases for V and 5 bases for J, with a gap of 20 bases between the germline ends. This TCR derives from a person between 18 and 59 years old who received the Ad26.COV2.S COVID-19 vaccine or a placebo. The receptor chain draws on TRBV12-5 and TRBJ2-5, with TRBD2 perhaps the D gene, on 7 matching bases. Source: peripheral blood, taken in a trial of Ad26.COV2.S vaccine versus placebo. CDR3 sequence: CASALRGGNGETQYF. DNA sequence: TGTGCTAGTGCCTTGAGGGGGGGCAATGGGGAGACCCAGTACTTC.